The entry below gives a single TCR beta chain sequence along with its context. The sample is drawn from a study of blood T cell repertoires in COVID-19. The overall study: COVID-19 samples collected from the United States, Italy and Spain covered acute and convalescent phases.

The CDR3 is 15 amino acids. Trimming removed 1 base from V and 4 bases from J, with 14 bases in between. Germline CDR1 reads SGHVS; CDR2 reads FQNEAQ. Original methodology: Amplification of reference gene primers was used by the study to estimate nucleated cell counts. TCRdb keeps only in-frame clones here, not all; method: immunoSEQ multiplex PCR. The V and J calls and clone size are taken from that table; D and trimming were inferred from the DNA. The sample lists nearly 65,000 clones, around 80% occurring once. Sequencing used peripheral blood. The clonotype comes from a human donor in a cohort sampled during active COVID-19. J is TRBJ2-7 and V is TRBV7-8; no definite D call. The CDR3 sequence is CASSLEVGGLYEQYF. The CDR3 coding sequence is TGTGCCAGCAGCTTAGAAGTCGGCGGCCTGTACGAGCAGTACTTC.